Each of the 6 T cell receptor beta chains below was sequenced from the same sample in a study of shared clonotypes between healthy human individuals. Generated by immunoSEQ multiplex PCR, the TCRdb table keeps only in-frame clones and is missing some. The sample comprises fewer than 650,000 clones, less than 80% of which are singletons, and 10% to 15% rests with the top ten. Material: PBMCs. Receptors were obtained from a woman aged 40-49 years in good health. Some clones in this sample may be carry-over from other donors' samples.

The table lists this clone with a count of one. The chain recombines TRBV9 with TRBJ2-7, with TRBD1 identical over 7 bases. V gave up 0 bases and J gave up 2 bases; unmatched junction bases: 5. The CDR3 is 15 amino acids. From germline, CDR1 is SGDLS and CDR2 YYNGEE. CDR3 loop: CASSVEQGNPYEQYF. The CDR3 DNA reads as TGTGCCAGCAGCGTAGAACAGGGGAACCCCTACGAGCAGTACTTC.

This chain joins TRBV7-2 and TRBJ1-4; the match to TRBD1 covers 7 bases. This CDR3 comprises 14 residues. J lost 10 bases, V lost 1 base, and 6 bases had no gene match. The germline V gene encodes CDR1 SGHTA and CDR2 FQGNSA. CDR3: CASSLGGGLGKLFF. Written as DNA, the CDR3 is TGTGCCAGCAGCTTAGGAGGGGGCTTGGGAAAACTGTTTTTT.

J is TRBJ1-1 and V is TRBV9; the match to TRBD1 covers 9 bases. Per the germline V gene, CDR1 is SGDLS and CDR2 is YYNGEE. V shed 3 bases, J shed 4 bases, and the junction held 1 base outside the gene matches. The CDR3 is 13 amino acids. This CDR3 is CASSGGQGTEAFF. CDR3 DNA: TGTGCCAGCAGCGGGGGACAGGGCACTGAAGCTTTCTTT.

This clone has only one observation. The CDR3 loop is CASSATSGGTDTQYF. CDR3 in DNA: TGTGCCAGCAGCGCGACTAGCGGGGGAACAGATACGCAGTATTTT. V usage is TRBV6-4 and J usage is TRBJ2-3; 12 nucleotides line up with TRBD2. The CDR3 sequence is 15 residues long. The V gene's germline CDR1 is MRHNA and CDR2 SNTAGT. Germline trimming cut 6 bases from V and 3 bases from J; bases unmatched to any gene: 4.

This clone was found many times. Other nucleotide sequences from this sample produce the same CDR3. The rearrangement joins TRBV7-2 to TRBJ1-1; no firm D call. This CDR3 comprises 14 residues. With 5 bases removed from V and 3 bases from J, the gap between germline ends came to 13 bases. Germline V gene data show CDR1 as SGHTA and CDR2 as FQGNSA. The CDR3 region has the DNA TGTGCCAGCAGCCTTCAGAGTAGGGACACTGAAGCTTTCTTT. This encodes CASSLQSRDTEAFF.

The chain combines TRBV20-1 with TRBJ2-7; D may be TRBD2 (5 bases). Germline CDR1 and CDR2: DFQATT and SNEGSKA (reference sequence). The CDR3 contains 11 residues. CDR3 coding DNA: TGCGGCACACGGCGGGCCTACGAGCAGTACTTC. Translating gives CGTRRAYEQYF.